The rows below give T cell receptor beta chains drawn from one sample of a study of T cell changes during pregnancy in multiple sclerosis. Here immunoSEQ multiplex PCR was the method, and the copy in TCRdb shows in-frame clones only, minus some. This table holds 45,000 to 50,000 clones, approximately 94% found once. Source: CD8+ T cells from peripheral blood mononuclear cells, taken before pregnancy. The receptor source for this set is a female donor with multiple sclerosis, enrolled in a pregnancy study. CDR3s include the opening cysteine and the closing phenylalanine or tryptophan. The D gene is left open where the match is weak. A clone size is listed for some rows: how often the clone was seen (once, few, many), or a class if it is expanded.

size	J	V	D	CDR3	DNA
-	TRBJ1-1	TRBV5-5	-	CASSLDSTEAFF	TGTGCCAGCAGCTTGGATAGCACTGAAGCTTTCTTT
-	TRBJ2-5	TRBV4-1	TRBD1	CASSQAGGSEETQYF	TGCGCCAGCAGCCAAGCAGGGGGCTCGGAAGAGACCCAGTACTTC
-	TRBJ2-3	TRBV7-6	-	CASSQTTRDWKGDTQYF	TGTGCCAGCAGTCAAACGACCAGGGATTGGAAAGGAGATACGCAGTATTTT
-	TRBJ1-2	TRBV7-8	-	CASRGDSTIYGYTF	TGTGCCAGCAGAGGGGACTCTACTATCTATGGCTACACCTTC
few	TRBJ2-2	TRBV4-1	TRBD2	CASSQRGTSGAGELFF	TGCGCCAGCAGCCAAAGAGGGACTAGCGGGGCCGGGGAGCTGTTTTTT
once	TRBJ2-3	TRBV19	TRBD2	CASSTGTSGRASTDTQYF	TGTGCCAGTAGTACCGGGACTAGCGGGAGGGCCTCCACAGATACGCAGTATTTT
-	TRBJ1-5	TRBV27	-	CASAAAANQPQHF	TGTGCCAGCGCTGCAGCGGCAAATCAGCCCCAGCATTTT
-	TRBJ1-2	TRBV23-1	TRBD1	CASSQSHGTGERTF	TGCGCCAGCAGTCAATCTCACGGGACAGGGGAGAGGACCTTC
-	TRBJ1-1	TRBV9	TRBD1	CASSARGQNTEAFF	TGTGCCAGCAGCGCCAGGGGGCAGAACACTGAAGCTTTCTTT
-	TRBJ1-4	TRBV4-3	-	CASSAGRDSNEKLFF	TGCGCCAGCAGCGCCGGCCGAGACAGCAATGAAAAACTGTTTTTT
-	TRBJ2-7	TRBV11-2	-	CASRYGRGYEQYF	TGTGCCAGCAGATACGGACGGGGCTACGAGCAGTACTTC
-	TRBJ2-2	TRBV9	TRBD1	CASSVGPGGHGELFF	TGTGCCAGCAGCGTAGGGCCAGGGGGTCACGGGGAGCTGTTTTTT
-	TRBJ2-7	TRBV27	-	CASSLSAGSYEQYF	TGTGCCAGCAGTTTATCTGCGGGGAGCTACGAGCAGTACTTC
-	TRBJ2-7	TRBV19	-	CASSTLQGNEQYF	TGTGCCAGTAGTACCCTACAGGGAAACGAGCAGTACTTC
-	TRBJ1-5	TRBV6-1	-	CASSEAANQPQHF	TGTGCCAGCAGTGAAGCTGCGAATCAGCCCCAGCATTTT
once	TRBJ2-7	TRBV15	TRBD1	CATSRVPGGPHEQYF	TGTGCCACCAGCAGAGTTCCAGGGGGCCCCCACGAGCAGTACTTC
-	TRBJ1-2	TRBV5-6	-	CASSSWGRVTLLAYGYTF	TGTGCCAGCAGCTCTTGGGGCAGGGTAACTTTGCTGGCTTATGGCTACACCTTC
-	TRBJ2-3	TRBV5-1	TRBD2	CASSARLARRADTQYF	TGCGCCAGCAGCGCCCGACTAGCGAGAAGGGCAGATACGCAGTATTTT
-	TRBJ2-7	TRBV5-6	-	CASSREGPGDLLHGEQYF	TGTGCCAGCAGTCGAGAGGGTCCGGGGGATCTGCTTCACGGCGAGCAGTACTTC
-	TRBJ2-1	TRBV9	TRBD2	CASSGGGLAAYNEQFF	TGTGCCAGCAGCGGGGGGGGACTAGCGGCTTACAATGAGCAGTTCTTC
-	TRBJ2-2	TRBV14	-	CASSRHSAGELFF	TGTGCCAGCAGTCGACATTCGGCCGGGGAGCTGTTTTTT
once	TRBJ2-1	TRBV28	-	CASSPGQYNEQFF	TGTGCCAGCAGTCCGGGACAATACAATGAGCAGTTCTTC
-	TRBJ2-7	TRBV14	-	CASSPGIGISYEQYF	TGTGCCAGCAGCCCCGGAATCGGGATCTCCTACGAGCAGTACTTC
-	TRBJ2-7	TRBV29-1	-	CSAVPLEAHEQYF	TGCAGCGCCGTGCCGTTAGAGGCCCACGAGCAGTACTTC